This TCR beta chain was obtained from a study of post-analysis software for immune sequencing data. General study findings and limits: Multiple sclerosis patients showed significantly lower normalized Chao1 diversity than controls did. When patients were compared with controls, four or five TRBV segments were more frequent, TRBV5-6, TRBV5-1 and TRBV20-1 among them.

This clonotype has just a few counts. Its specificity is unknown. Germline is not matched at one junction end, which may reflect a read error. This CDR3 is built from 14 residues. CDR1 SGHRS and CDR2 YFSETQ come from the germline V gene. Carried by the TCR beta cDNA libraries were unique molecular identifiers. The yield from roughly 1 to 10 million T cells was about 500,000 cDNA molecules in total. TCRdb used MiXCR to reprocess the PCR reads, holding one entry per CDR3 protein. This sample carries a few hundred thousand distinct CDR3 sequences, around 31% of them seen once, and the ten largest clones take 5% to 6%.

The receptor was isolated from a girl between 2 and 17 years old with multiple sclerosis. The specimen sequenced was blood. The chain recombines TRBV5-1 with TRBJ2-3; D may be TRBD1 or TRBD2 (5 bases each). Here the CDR3 DNA reads TGCGCCAGCAACTTGCCGGGGCCGGGAGATACGCAGTATTTT. Amino acids: CASNLPGPGDTQYF.